This is a list of T cell receptor beta chains from one sample in a study of healthy donors' naive CD4 and CD8 T cells. TCRdb reprocessed the reads via MiXCR and lists one record per CDR3 protein. The table records roughly 200,000 distinct CDR3 sequences, nearly 75% of them present only once. Sequencing was performed on naive CD4+ and CD8+ T cells sorted from blood, pooled from several donors. These receptor sequences come from a pool of human donors in good health; the sample pools cells from several healthy donors. CDR3s include the opening cysteine and the closing phenylalanine or tryptophan. A D gene is named only where the DNA matches it firmly. Some rows mark clone size as missing; the rest say once, few, many or name a class of expanded clone.

d_call	clone_size	v_call	cdr3_length	j_call	cdr3_aa	cdr3_nt
-	-	TRBV11-1	18	TRBJ2-5	CASSSKSRGRRDQETQYF	TGTGCCAGCAGCTCCAAATCACGGGGGCGCCGAGACCAAGAGACCCAGTACTTC
-	-	TRBV6-5	14	TRBJ2-5	CASSDDTGKETQYF	TGTGCCAGCAGTGACGACACAGGAAAAGAGACCCAGTACTTC
-	-	TRBV29-1	13	TRBJ1-2	CSVPGESPYGYTF	TGCAGCGTTCCGGGCGAGAGTCCTTATGGCTACACCTTC
-	-	TRBV6-5	15	TRBJ1-2	CASSRDTLANYGYTF	TGTGCCAGCAGTCGGGACACTTTAGCTAACTATGGCTACACCTTC
TRBD1	few	TRBV30	17	TRBJ1-2	CAWSVPGTGGQGYGYTF	TGTGCCTGGAGTGTACCCGGGACAGGGGGCCAGGGCTATGGCTACACCTTC
TRBD1	once	TRBV29-1	17	TRBJ2-7	CSVAPGQGTIKGYEQYF	TGCAGCGTTGCGCCGGGACAGGGGACTATAAAGGGCTACGAGCAGTACTTC
-	-	TRBV5-6	11	TRBJ2-1	CVSGDQNEQFF	TGTGTCAGCGGAGATCAGAATGAGCAGTTCTTC
TRBD2	-	TRBV5-1	14	TRBJ2-1	CASERDYSYNEQFF	TGCGCCAGCGAGAGGGACTACTCCTACAATGAGCAGTTCTTC
TRBD2	-	TRBV6-5	19	TRBJ2-6	CASRVLAGGPDSGANVLTF	TGTGCCAGCAGGGTGTTAGCGGGAGGTCCAGACTCTGGGGCCAACGTCCTGACTTTC
TRBD1	-	TRBV4-2	15	TRBJ1-2	CASSQPWTGGSGYTF	TGCGCCAGCAGCCAACCTTGGACAGGGGGGTCGGGCTACACCTTC
-	-	TRBV19	11	TRBJ2-3	CASSIGDTQYF	TGTGCCAGTAGTATCGGGGATACGCAGTATTTT
-	-	TRBV27	12	TRBJ2-5	CASGISQETQYF	TGTGCCAGCGGAATTTCACAAGAGACCCAGTACTTC
-	-	TRBV27	14	TRBJ2-4	CASSLSRAGNIQYF	TGTGCCAGCAGTTTGAGTAGGGCAGGAAACATTCAGTACTTC
TRBD2	-	TRBV29-1	13	TRBJ2-7	CSGGTSGYHEQYF	TGCAGCGGTGGGACTAGCGGGTACCACGAGCAGTACTTC
-	-	TRBV2	14	TRBJ1-2	CASSAQYGNYGYTF	TGTGCCAGCAGTGCACAATATGGGAACTATGGCTACACCTTC
-	-	TRBV6-5	15	TRBJ2-3	CASSYEARESDTQYF	TGTGCCAGCAGTTATGAGGCTCGGGAATCGGATACGCAGTATTTT
TRBD1	-	TRBV29-1	14	TRBJ1-2	CSVEGTTGTDGYTF	TGCAGCGTTGAAGGCACGACAGGGACCGACGGCTACACCTTC
TRBD1	-	TRBV10-3	14	TRBJ2-1	CAISDETGVNEQFF	TGTGCCATCAGTGATGAGACAGGGGTCAATGAGCAGTTCTTC
TRBD2	few	TRBV29-1	15	TRBJ2-5	CSVEGGRAPTETQYF	TGCAGCGTTGAGGGCGGGAGGGCCCCCACAGAGACCCAGTACTTC
TRBD2	-	TRBV29-1	15	TRBJ2-7	CSVRLAGGLNYEQYF	TGCAGCGTTCGACTAGCGGGAGGCCTTAACTACGAGCAGTACTTC
-	-	TRBV6-2/TRBV6-3	13	TRBJ2-5	CASSYWSGETQYF	TGTGCCAGCAGTTACTGGTCGGGGGAGACCCAGTACTTC
-	few	TRBV29-1	10	TRBJ2-1	CSVTANEQFF	TGCAGCGTTACCGCCAATGAGCAGTTCTTC
-	-	TRBV19	14	TRBJ2-5	CASSFPDQHGTQYF	TGTGCCAGTAGTTTCCCCGACCAGCACGGGACCCAGTACTTC
-	few	TRBV29-1	14	TRBJ2-1	CSVEGRDRYNEQFF	TGCAGCGTTGAAGGCCGGGACCGCTACAATGAGCAGTTCTTC
TRBD2	-	TRBV29-1	15	TRBJ2-1	CSVQTSGTSGTVGFF	TGCAGCGTTCAGACTTCCGGGACTAGCGGGACGGTTGGGTTCTTC
-	-	TRBV19	13	TRBJ1-1	CASRRPTDTEAFF	TGTGCCAGTAGACGTCCCACGGACACTGAAGCTTTCTTT
-	-	TRBV6-5	16	TRBJ1-5	CASSYSSGLGNQPQHF	TGTGCCAGCAGTTACTCCTCGGGGCTAGGCAATCAGCCCCAGCATTTT
TRBD1	-	TRBV29-1	16	TRBJ2-1	CSVEDLVTGGRSEQFF	TGCAGCGTTGAAGATCTAGTTACAGGGGGCCGGAGTGAGCAGTTCTTC
TRBD2	once	TRBV29-1	18	TRBJ2-2	CSVEDRGLAGSRAGELFF	TGCAGCGTTGAAGATAGGGGACTAGCGGGATCACGAGCCGGGGAGCTGTTTTTT
-	-	TRBV6-2/TRBV6-3	14	TRBJ1-2	CASSLGHLVYGYTF	TGTGCCAGCAGTTTAGGTCACCTCGTCTATGGCTACACCTTC
-	-	TRBV6-5	16	TRBJ2-3	CASRPYSGVTTDTQYF	TGTGCCAGCAGACCATACAGCGGAGTTACCACAGATACGCAGTATTTT
-	-	TRBV6-2/TRBV6-3	13	TRBJ2-1	CASSPGGINEQFF	TGTGCCAGCAGCCCAGGCGGGATCAATGAGCAGTTCTTC
-	-	TRBV10-3	12	TRBJ2-2	CASRGGTGELFF	TGTGCCAGTCGAGGGGGAACCGGGGAGCTGTTTTTT
-	-	TRBV29-1	14	TRBJ2-5	CSVLSGHGGETQYF	TGCAGCGTTCTAAGTGGGCACGGTGGAGAGACCCAGTACTTC
-	once	TRBV10-3	13	TRBJ1-2	CAIRKTEGNGYTF	TGTGCCATCAGGAAGACAGAGGGAAATGGCTACACCTTC
-	-	TRBV19	13	TRBJ1-2	CASSMTEGYGYTF	TGTGCCAGTAGCATGACGGAGGGATATGGCTACACCTTC
-	-	TRBV19	15	TRBJ1-2	CASSISLAYFYGYTF	TGTGCCAGTAGTATATCCCTTGCCTACTTCTATGGCTACACCTTC
TRBD1	-	TRBV6-5	15	TRBJ1-5	CASSYSGQSNQPQHF	TGTGCCAGCAGTTACTCGGGACAGAGCAATCAGCCCCAGCATTTT
TRBD1	-	TRBV10-3	17	TRBJ2-1	CAISESGTGNSYNEQFF	TGTGCCATCAGTGAGTCTGGGACAGGGAACTCCTACAATGAGCAGTTCTTC
TRBD1	-	TRBV30	15	TRBJ1-6	CAWSQAGTGSSPLHF	TGTGCCTGGAGTCAAGCCGGGACAGGGTCATCACCCCTCCACTTT
-	-	TRBV19	11	TRBJ1-1	CATDGNTEAFF	TGTGCCACGGACGGTAACACTGAAGCTTTCTTT
-	-	TRBV19	16	TRBJ1-1	CASSIPLTGKGTEAFF	TGTGCCAGTAGTATCCCACTAACAGGGAAAGGCACTGAAGCTTTCTTT
-	-	TRBV29-1	16	TRBJ1-2	CSVEDPQGLANYGYTF	TGCAGCGTTGAAGATCCCCAAGGGTTAGCTAACTATGGCTACACCTTC
-	-	TRBV20-1	13	TRBJ2-1	CSAKPGPKGEQFF	TGCAGTGCTAAACCGGGCCCGAAGGGAGAGCAGTTCTTC
-	few	TRBV29-1	14	TRBJ2-3	CSVEGDKFTDTQYF	TGCAGCGTGGAGGGGGATAAATTCACAGATACGCAGTATTTT
-	once	TRBV30	11	TRBJ1-5	CAWGRRGPQHF	TGTGCCTGGGGGCGCAGAGGGCCCCAGCATTTT
TRBD1	-	TRBV29-1	14	TRBJ2-7	CSVKSRTGIYEQYF	TGCAGCGTTAAGTCGAGGACAGGGATCTACGAGCAGTACTTC
-	once	TRBV29-1	12	TRBJ1-2	CSGGGLGYGYTF	TGCAGCGGAGGCGGGCTGGGCTATGGCTACACCTTC
TRBD1	-	TRBV6-5	15	TRBJ2-1	CASRPDRVEGNEQFF	TGTGCCAGCAGACCGGACAGGGTGGAAGGTAATGAGCAGTTCTTC
-	few	TRBV29-1	12	TRBJ2-7	CSVEDESSEQYF	TGCAGCGTTGAAGATGAGAGTAGCGAGCAGTACTTC
TRBD1	-	TRBV6-1	16	TRBJ2-3	CASSERQGGFTDTQYF	TGTGCCAGCAGTGAACGACAGGGGGGATTCACAGATACGCAGTATTTT
-	-	TRBV29-1	14	TRBJ2-1	CSVRGTDFLSEQFF	TGCAGCGTCCGCGGGACGGACTTTCTCAGTGAGCAGTTCTTC
-	few	TRBV29-1	11	TRBJ2-7	CTVPSSYEQYF	TGCACCGTACCCTCCTCCTACGAGCAGTACTTC
-	few	TRBV19	12	TRBJ1-5	CASSIWGQPQHF	TGTGCCAGTAGTATTTGGGGTCAGCCCCAGCATTTT
-	-	TRBV6-2/TRBV6-3	16	TRBJ2-7	CASSYARLRGNDEQYF	TGTGCCAGCAGTTACGCGAGGTTAAGGGGTAACGACGAGCAGTACTTC
-	-	TRBV29-1	13	TRBJ1-1	CSAHGELNTEAFF	TGCAGCGCCCACGGGGAGTTGAACACTGAAGCTTTCTTT
-	-	TRBV15	13	TRBJ2-1	CATESSRGNEQFF	TGTGCCACCGAGTCTAGTCGAGGTAATGAGCAGTTCTTC
-	-	TRBV30	13	TRBJ2-5	CAWSVGRRETQYF	TGTGCCTGGAGTGTGGGACGTCGGGAGACCCAGTACTTC
-	few	TRBV29-1	10	TRBJ2-7	CSVDEGKQYF	TGCAGCGTTGATGAAGGGAAGCAGTACTTC